The next 10 T cell receptor beta chains were all read from a single sample in a study of identical twins. TCRdb re-called the 5' RACE reads through MiXCR, storing one row per CDR3 protein. The sample lists around 340,000 distinct CDR3 sequences; 9% to 15% were seen once. Another study also made use of these data, one on yellow fever vaccine responses in identical twins.

The specimen was CD8+ T cells sorted from blood. All receptors derive from a woman in her late teens or twenties in good health.

For the CDR3, the DNA is TGTGCCAGCAGCCCGGAGTGGGGACATCGAGAGACCCAGTACTTC. It translates to CASSPEWGHRETQYF. The chain has TRBV5-5 and TRBJ2-5; TRBD1 is a possible D gene (6 bases). The ends were cut back, 4 bases at V and 4 bases at J, with 17 bases in the middle. Per germline, CDR1 SGHKS and CDR2 YYEKEE (reference sequence). The length of the CDR3 is 15 residues.

The chain has TRBV12-3 or TRBV12-4 and TRBJ2-3; D ambiguous. The ends were cut back, 5 bases at V and 0 bases at J, with 12 bases in the middle. The CDR3 has 15 residues. CDR3 loop: CASSPPMASTDTQYF. The CDR3 region has the DNA TGTGCCAGCAGTCCCCCAATGGCAAGCACAGATACGCAGTATTTT.

The table lists this clonotype with many counts. V gene TRBV2 combines with J gene TRBJ2-1, with 11 bases that match TRBD1. The ends lost 4 bases at V and 1 base at J; junction bases unmatched: 3. This CDR3 is built from 16 residues. Germline CDR1 reads SNHLY; CDR2 reads FYNNEI. The CDR3 region is CASSVDRGPSYNEQFF. The CDR3 DNA is TGTGCCAGCAGTGTGGACAGGGGGCCGTCCTACAATGAGCAGTTCTTC.

The V gene is TRBV9, the J gene TRBJ2-1; TRBD2 matches 7 bases. Germline loops: CDR1 SGDLS, CDR2 YYNGEE. The CDR3 is made up of 14 amino acids. Unmatched junction bases numbered 9, after V lost 4 bases and J lost 8 bases. CDR3 in amino acids: CASSWGGPLDEQFF. The CDR3 DNA is TGTGCCAGCAGCTGGGGGGGTCCTTTGGATGAGCAGTTCTTC. The variable domain in full, completed from reference TRBV9 and TRBJ2-1, reads DSGVTQTPKHLITATGQRVTLRCSPRSGDLSVYWYQQSLDQGLQFLIQYYNGEERAKGNILERFSAQQFPDLHSELNLSSLELGDSALYFCASSWGGPLDEQFFGPGTRLTVL.

A few counts support this clonotype. This chain joins TRBV13 and TRBJ2-3; 12 nucleotides align to TRBD2. CDR1 and CDR2 from the germline V gene are PRHDT and FYEKMQ (reference sequence). The CDR3 extends over 18 amino acids. V was pared by 5 bases and J by 0 bases, with 9 bases of the junction left unmatched. The CDR3 DNA sequence: TGTGCCAGCAGCGCGGGACTAGCGGGTTCAACTAGCACAGATACGCAGTATTTT. This codes for CASSAGLAGSTSTDTQYF.

The chain uses TRBV28 and TRBJ2-1, with D unclear. Germline loops: CDR1 MDHEN, CDR2 SYDVKM. V gave up 1 base and J gave up 0 bases, with 13 bases separating them. The CDR3 runs to 17 residues. CDR3 loop: CASSLLVVSTSYNEQFF. In nucleotides, the CDR3 is TGTGCCAGCAGTTTATTAGTAGTCTCAACCTCCTACAATGAGCAGTTCTTC.

The chain has TRBV28 and TRBJ2-1; D is ambiguous. The CDR3 is made up of 13 amino acids. Trimming shortened V by 5 bases and J by 4 bases, and 9 bases separated the two germline ends. Germline values: CDR1 MDHEN, CDR2 SYDVKM. In nucleotides, the CDR3 is TGTGCCAGCAGTGAACCTTATTACAATGAGCAGTTCTTC. Protein sequence: CASSEPYYNEQFF.

This clonotype was seen only a few times. The chain recombines TRBV28 with TRBJ2-1; D is uncertain. This CDR3 comprises 15 residues. Germline loops: CDR1 MDHEN, CDR2 SYDVKM. V lost 6 bases to trimming and J lost 3 bases, with 15 bases between them. This CDR3 is CASRHGRNSYNEQFF. DNA for the CDR3: TGTGCCAGCAGACACGGACGAAACAGCTACAATGAGCAGTTCTTC.

A few counts support this clonotype. The V call is TRBV25-1, the J call TRBJ2-3; D is ambiguous. The V gene's germline CDR1 is MGHDK and CDR2 SYGVNS. CDR3 size: 14 residues. V dropped 6 bases and J dropped 0 bases, with 10 bases sitting between them. DNA of the CDR3: TGTGCCAGCAGACGGGTTACTAGCACAGATACGCAGTATTTT. Its translation is CASRRVTSTDTQYF.

This clonotype was seen ten or more times. The rearrangement uses TRBV12-3 or TRBV12-4 and TRBJ1-3, with D unclear. The CDR3 contains 15 residues. The V gene lost 5 bases and the J gene lost 0 bases, with 11 bases spanning the gap. CDR3 in amino acids: CASSPLPSSGNTIYF. In DNA, the CDR3 is TGTGCCAGCAGTCCCCTGCCGTCCTCTGGAAACACCATATATTTT.